This T cell receptor (beta chain) was captured in a study of blood T cell repertoires in COVID-19. Sequencing was performed with immunoSEQ multiplex PCR; in TCRdb, only in-frame clones are kept and a portion is missing. The sample yields around 700,000 clones, 70% to 90% seen once. The germline V gene encodes CDR1 LNHDA and CDR2 SQIVND (reference sequence). The CDR3 spans 13 residues. Trimming left V 0 bases short and J 8 bases short, with 10 bases between. This TCR came from a young woman with acute or convalescent COVID-19. The rearrangement joins TRBV19 to TRBJ1-1; the D is unclear. The sequenced sample was peripheral blood. The CDR3 sequence is CASSIDRVAEAFF. CDR3 in DNA: TGTGCCAGTAGTATAGATCGGGTGGCAGAAGCTTTCTTT.